What follows is one T cell receptor (beta chain) and its context. Its antigen is not identified. TCRdb reprocessed the 5' RACE reads and reports one entry per CDR3 protein, with no DNA. This listing includes some 440,000 distinct CDR3 sequences. The CDR3 contains 12 residues. The sample originates from a study of T cells expressing NK-cell markers. Background on the study: Source material for TCR beta repertoires consisted of sorted CD3+CD56+NKG2C+, CD3+CD56+NKG2C- and CD3+CD56-NKG2C+ T cells. Of eight sequenced donors, seven were HCMV-seropositive and one HCMV-seronegative. Study-wide findings and caveats: Roughly 6 donors showed dominant NKG2C+ clonotypes comprising roughly 1.0-7.0% of their CD8+ T cells.

Sequenced: blood T cells: a sorted CD56 or NKG2C T cell subset, CD4+ or CD8+ T cells, or bulk PBMC T cells (not recorded which). The rearrangement uses TRBV12-3 or TRBV12-4 and TRBJ1-2; as DNA is missing, the TRBD1 call by TCRdb cannot be tested. The receptor was isolated from a woman in her forties or fifties in good health. Here the CDR3 reads CASSLDRLGYTF.